Listed below are T cell receptor beta chains from one sample, sequenced in a study of CD8 T cells in Susac syndrome. TCRdb ran MiXCR on the immunoSEQ multiplex PCR reads and lists one entry per CDR3 protein. Seen here are roughly 330,000 distinct CDR3 sequences, 92% observed once, and the top ten hold roughly 0.064%. Sequenced input: CD4+ T cells from PBMCs. Every receptor here comes from a human donor with multiple sclerosis. Both conserved end residues are part of each CDR3. Each record gives: V gene, CDR3 length, J gene, D gene, CDR3 DNA, CDR3 protein. D genes are given only for firm matches.

v_call: TRBV30
cdr3_length: 12
j_call: TRBJ2-3
d_call: NA
cdr3_nt: TGTGCCTGGAGTGTCGGCACAGATACGCAGTATTTT
cdr3_aa: CAWSVGTDTQYF

v_call: TRBV3-1
cdr3_length: 17
j_call: TRBJ1-2
d_call: NA
cdr3_nt: TGTGCCAGCAGCCAAGATTTCGGCCAGTGGGCAGGAGCGGACTACACCTTC
cdr3_aa: CASSQDFGQWAGADYTF

v_call: TRBV7-2
cdr3_length: 14
j_call: TRBJ2-4
d_call: NA
cdr3_nt: TGTGCCAGCAGCTTACTAGCGAGAGATAACATTCAGTACTTC
cdr3_aa: CASSLLARDNIQYF

v_call: TRBV6-2/TRBV6-3
cdr3_length: 16
j_call: TRBJ1-6
d_call: NA
cdr3_nt: TGTGCCAGCAGTTTCTCCCTGGGACGCAGTTCTTCACCCCTCCACTTT
cdr3_aa: CASSFSLGRSSSPLHF

v_call: TRBV6-2/TRBV6-3
cdr3_length: 13
j_call: TRBJ1-2
d_call: NA
cdr3_nt: TGTGCCAGCAGCCCACCGGGACCATATGGCTACACCTTC
cdr3_aa: CASSPPGPYGYTF

v_call: TRBV12-3/TRBV12-4
cdr3_length: 15
j_call: TRBJ2-7
d_call: TRBD1
cdr3_nt: TGTGCCAGCAGCACCCGGGGACAGATCGGCTACGAGCAGTACTTC
cdr3_aa: CASSTRGQIGYEQYF

v_call: TRBV20-1
cdr3_length: 13
j_call: TRBJ2-1
d_call: TRBD2
cdr3_nt: TGCAGTGCCTCTAGCGGGTGGAACAATGAGCAGTTCTTC
cdr3_aa: CSASSGWNNEQFF

v_call: TRBV10-3
cdr3_length: 13
j_call: TRBJ2-7
d_call: TRBD1
cdr3_nt: TGTGCCATCAGTGAGCGGGACAGCTACGAGCAGTACTTC
cdr3_aa: CAISERDSYEQYF

v_call: TRBV20-1
cdr3_length: 11
j_call: TRBJ1-1
d_call: NA
cdr3_nt: TGCAGTGCCACCCGCCGGGACACCCCAAGCTTT
cdr3_aa: CSATRRDTPSF

v_call: TRBV2
cdr3_length: 14
j_call: TRBJ1-3
d_call: TRBD1
cdr3_nt: TGTGCCAGCAACCGGGACAGCTCTGGAAACACCATATATTTT
cdr3_aa: CASNRDSSGNTIYF

v_call: TRBV6-1
cdr3_length: 15
j_call: TRBJ2-3
d_call: TRBD2
cdr3_nt: TGTGCCAGCAGTGGAGCTAGCGGTATCACAGATACGCAGTATTTT
cdr3_aa: CASSGASGITDTQYF

v_call: TRBV20-1
cdr3_length: 10
j_call: TRBJ2-1
d_call: NA
cdr3_nt: TGCAGTGCTTCCCACTCGGGGCAGTTCTTC
cdr3_aa: CSASHSGQFF

v_call: TRBV5-1
cdr3_length: 16
j_call: TRBJ2-3
d_call: NA
cdr3_nt: TGCGCCAGCAGCTTGAATTCGGGAAACGAAGGACGTACGCAGTATTTT
cdr3_aa: CASSLNSGNEGRTQYF

v_call: TRBV5-1
cdr3_length: 15
j_call: TRBJ2-3
d_call: TRBD2
cdr3_nt: TGCGCCAGCAGAACTAGCGGGGGCACCTCAGATACGCAGTATTTT
cdr3_aa: CASRTSGGTSDTQYF

v_call: TRBV2
cdr3_length: 12
j_call: TRBJ2-2
d_call: NA
cdr3_nt: TGTGCCAGCAGTGCTTTCACCGGGGAGCTGTTTTTT
cdr3_aa: CASSAFTGELFF

v_call: TRBV18
cdr3_length: 16
j_call: TRBJ2-7
d_call: NA
cdr3_nt: TGTGCCAGCTCACCGCTACCCGGGATCAGCTCCTACGAGCAGTACTTC
cdr3_aa: CASSPLPGISSYEQYF